This T cell receptor (beta chain) was identified during a study of shared clonotypes between healthy human individuals. Across the study: Donors consisted of two women and a few men between 18 and 49. Study-level results: The study found lower generation probabilities in non-shared clonotypes than in those shared by all four donors. Researchers sampled blood only, noting tissue repertoires likely differ.

Healthy HIV-negative adults with no recent acute infections or vaccinations were recruited as donors. The method was immunoSEQ multiplex PCR; TCRdb's version includes in-frame clones alone and lacks a portion of them. The profile shows some 1 million clones, 65% to 75% of them singletons. With respect to this clone: Antigen unknown.

Per germline, CDR1 MDHEN and CDR2 SYDVKM. CDR3 length: 15 amino acids. Trimming removed 3 bases at V and 1 base at J, with 9 bases between. The source is a man between 18 and 29 years old in good health. The chain recombines TRBV28 with TRBJ2-2; TRBD1 is a possible D gene (6 bases). The source material was memory CD4+ T cells sorted from blood. Subset described: CD45RA-negative fraction. CDR3: CASSFTGRNTGELFF. The CDR3 region has the DNA TGTGCCAGCAGTTTTACAGGGAGGAACACCGGGGAGCTGTTTTTT. Full variable domain (missing parts from reference TRBV28 and TRBJ2-2): DVKVTQSSRYLVKRTGEKVFLECVQDMDHENMFWYRQDPGLGLRLIYFSYDVKMKEKGDIPEGYSVSREKKERFSLILESASTNQTSMYLCASSFTGRNTGELFFGEGSRLTVL.